These 23 T cell receptor beta chains share one sample of origin, sequenced in a study of T cell responses to AZD1222 COVID-19 vaccine. Libraries were prepared by immunoSEQ multiplex PCR; TCRdb keeps only in-frame clonotypes and omits some of them. Counted here are about 150,000 clones, 80% to 95% occurring once; the ten biggest clones make up less than 5%. This specimen was peripheral blood, taken 28 days after the second AZD1222 dose. These receptors were obtained from an adult who received the AZD1222 COVID-19 vaccine.

V and J are TRBV28 and TRBJ2-3; the D gene could be TRBD1 or TRBD2 (6 bases each). The CDR3 has 16 residues. CDR1 and CDR2 from the germline V gene are MDHEN and SYDVKM. V was cut by 2 bases and J by 5 bases, with 17 bases left in between. The DNA of the CDR3 is TGTGCCAGCAGTTTAGGGGGGCGGGGCCCGGTAGATACGCAGTATTTT. This encodes CASSLGGRGPVDTQYF.

The chain carries TRBV6-5 and TRBJ1-2, with 8 bases lining up with TRBD1. The CDR3 consists of 16 residues. The germline V gene has CDR1 MNHEY and CDR2 SVGAGI. The V and J ends lost 2 bases and 2 bases, in that order; junction bases with no gene match: 7. The CDR3 DNA sequence: TGTGCCAGCAGTTACCGCGGACAGGGTGGCAACTATGGCTACACCTTC. This gives the protein CASSYRGQGGNYGYTF.

The chain couples TRBV19 to TRBJ2-1; 9 bases align to TRBD1. The CDR3 has 14 residues. In germline, CDR1 is LNHDA, CDR2 SQIVND (reference sequence). Trimming removed 6 bases from V and 6 bases from J; junction bases left unmatched: 6. Here the CDR3 DNA reads TGTGCCAGTAGCGAACAGGGGGCGGTCAATGAGCAGTTCTTC. This codes for CASSEQGAVNEQFF.

The gene calls are TRBV29-1 and TRBJ2-2; D is uncertain. This CDR3 spans 13 amino acids. The ends were cut back, 0 bases at V and 6 bases at J, with 8 bases in the middle. Looked up from germline, CDR1 is SQVTM and CDR2 is ANQGSEA. The CDR3 sequence is CSVEDTVPGELFF. The CDR3 DNA sequence: TGCAGCGTTGAAGATACGGTTCCCGGGGAGCTGTTTTTT.

The CDR3 region is CASSPQGFKQYF. DNA for the CDR3: TGTGCCAGCAGTCCACAGGGTTTCAAACAGTACTTC. The rearrangement links TRBV12-3 or TRBV12-4 to TRBJ2-7; maybe TRBD1 (6 bases). The CDR3 contains 12 residues. V was clipped by 5 bases and J by 10 bases, with 15 bases between them.

This clone was counted once. V and J are TRBV19 and TRBJ2-1; D remains unclear. Trimming took off 0 bases at V and 9 bases at J, with 12 bases between the two ends. Germline V CDR1 and CDR2: LNHDA, SQIVND (reference sequence). CDR3 length equals 14 residues. CDR3 in DNA: TGTGCCAGTAGTATAGATCCCGTGAGGACTGAGCAGTTCTTC. This encodes CASSIDPVRTEQFF.

V usage is TRBV9 and J usage is TRBJ1-2, with 9 bases aligning to TRBD1. There are 15 residues in the CDR3. CDR1 SGDLS and CDR2 YYNGEE come from the germline V gene. V shed 0 bases, J shed 6 bases, and the junction held 6 bases outside the gene matches. The CDR3 nucleotides are TGTGCCAGCAGCGTAGATGTACAGGGGGCGCATGGCTACACCTTC. Translated, it gives CASSVDVQGAHGYTF.

V gene TRBV18 combines with J gene TRBJ2-3; D remains unclear. The germline CDR1 and CDR2 sequences are KGHSH and LQKENI. The V gene lost 3 bases and the J gene lost 6 bases, with 7 bases spanning the gap. The CDR3 sequence is 12 residues long. CDR3 amino acids: CASSPSVDTQYF. The CDR3 nucleotides read TGTGCCAGCTCACCTTCCGTGGATACGCAGTATTTT.

The gene calls are TRBV15 and TRBJ1-5; 7 positions match TRBD1. V shed 5 bases, J shed 5 bases, and the junction held 12 bases outside the gene matches. The length of the CDR3 is 16 residues. Germline assignment: CDR1 LNHNV and CDR2 YYDKDF (reference sequence). CDR3 DNA: TGTGCCACCAGCTTTCTGGACAGGTCTGGTCATCAGCCCCAGCATTTT. This codes for CATSFLDRSGHQPQHF.

V usage is TRBV5-1 and J usage is TRBJ1-1, with D perhaps matching TRBD1 (5 bases). The V gene's germline CDR1 is SGHRS and CDR2 YFSETQ. This CDR3 is built from 14 residues. With 6 bases removed from V and 3 bases from J, the gap between germline ends came to 15 bases. CDR3 coding DNA: TGCGCCAGCACTCCCGGGGGTTTTCACACTGAAGCTTTCTTT. Protein product: CASTPGGFHTEAFF.

The chain links TRBV7-2 to TRBJ1-5, with TRBD1 as a possible D gene (6 bases). V was cut by 5 bases and J by 5 bases, with 10 bases left in between. The germline V gene has CDR1 SGHTA and CDR2 FQGNSA. The CDR3 is 13 residues long. CDR3 residues: CASSAYRDQPQHF. In DNA, the CDR3 is TGTGCCAGCAGCGCGTACAGGGATCAGCCCCAGCATTTT.

The chain employs TRBV19 and TRBJ1-2; D gene uncertain. Trimming cost V 3 bases and J 3 bases, with 11 bases left between them. The CDR3 sequence is 14 residues long. Germline lookup yields CDR1 LNHDA and CDR2 SQIVND (reference sequence). The CDR3 loop is CASSMLDRDYGYTF. CDR3 nucleotides: TGTGCCAGTAGTATGTTAGATAGGGACTATGGCTACACCTTC.

This clone was found once. Here the CDR3 reads CATSGGSGANVLTF. CDR3 nucleotides: TGTGCCACTTCGGGGGGCTCCGGGGCCAACGTCCTGACTTTC. This chain uses TRBV19 with TRBJ2-6; TRBD2 is a possible D gene (7 bases). Germline V gene data show CDR1 as LNHDA and CDR2 as SQIVND (reference sequence). Trimming took 10 bases from V and 4 from J, leaving 14 bases between them. This CDR3 region has 14 residues.

The chain has TRBV7-2 and TRBJ2-1; tentatively, D is TRBD2 (6 bases). Per germline, CDR1 SGHTA and CDR2 FQGNSA. Trimming pared 1 base from V and 12 bases from J, leaving 16 bases between. The length of the CDR3 is 14 residues. The CDR3 DNA reads TGTGCCAGCAGCTTAGTAGGGGCCCGGGAGCTGCAGTTCTTC. This codes for CASSLVGARELQFF.

The gene calls are TRBV5-1 and TRBJ2-5; 11 nucleotides match TRBD1. J lost 4 bases, V lost 0 bases, and 2 bases had no gene match. The germline V gene has CDR1 SGHRS and CDR2 YFSETQ. The CDR3 is 15 residues long. This chain's CDR3 is CASSLVGQGAETQYF. DNA of the CDR3: TGCGCCAGCAGCTTGGTAGGACAGGGGGCAGAGACCCAGTACTTC.

The chain uses TRBV5-1 and TRBJ1-6; 7 nucleotides line up with TRBD1. This CDR3 comprises 15 residues. With 0 bases clipped from V and 13 bases from J, the junction kept 10 bases outside the gene matches. Germline V lookup: CDR1 SGHRS, CDR2 YFSETQ. CDR3 in DNA: TGCGCCAGCAGCTTGGAGGGACAGCCTGGAACGCCCCTCCACTTT. Its protein is CASSLEGQPGTPLHF.

The rearrangement uses TRBV5-4 and TRBJ2-1; D may be TRBD2 (5 bases). In germline, CDR1 is SGHNT, CDR2 YYREEE (reference sequence). This CDR3 is built from 16 residues. V lost 4 bases and J 1 base, leaving 15 bases between the germline ends. CDR3 sequence (DNA): TGTGCCAGCAGCCCGGCGGGTGCGGAGTCCTACAATGAGCAGTTCTTC. Translated, it gives CASSPAGAESYNEQFF. The complete variable domain, with remaining parts taken from reference TRBV5-4 and TRBJ2-1, reads ETGVTQSPTHLIKTRGQQVTLRCSSQSGHNTVSWYQQALGQGPQFIFQYYREEENGRGNFPPRFSGLQFPNYSSELNVNALELDDSALYLCASSPAGAESYNEQFFGPGTRLTVL.

This chain connects TRBV9 to TRBJ2-1; 11 nucleotides line up with TRBD2. Germline V lookup: CDR1 SGDLS, CDR2 YYNGEE. CDR3 length: 17 residues. V lost 6 bases to trimming and J lost 4 bases; unmatched junction nucleotides: 12. The CDR3 DNA sequence: TGTGCCAGCAACGCCAATGCCGGGACTAGCGGTTACAATGAGCAGTTCTTC. As protein: CASNANAGTSGYNEQFF.

This rearrangement joins TRBV7-2 to TRBJ2-1; a weak D match, TRBD2 (5 bases). V lost 5 bases, J lost 10 bases, and 21 bases lay in between. The CDR3 length is 15 residues. Germline-derived CDR1 and CDR2 are SGHTA and FQGNSA. CDR3 nucleotide sequence: TGTGCCAGCAGCCAAACGAGGACTTACCTTGGGGAGCAGTTCTTC. Residues: CASSQTRTYLGEQFF.

The chain couples TRBV6-2 or TRBV6-3 to TRBJ2-3; D not resolved. Between the trimmed V and J ends, which lost 5 bases and 6 bases, there was a span of 6 bases. Germline assignment: CDR1 MNHEY and CDR2 SVGEGT. The CDR3 has 11 residues. As DNA, the CDR3 is TGTGCCAGCAGTCCCAGGGATACGCAGTATTTT. As protein: CASSPRDTQYF.

The V gene is TRBV19, the J gene TRBJ1-2; D is unresolved. V was pared by 6 bases and J by 4 bases, with 12 bases between. The germline CDR1 and CDR2 sequences are LNHDA and SQIVND (reference sequence). The CDR3 spans 13 residues. CDR3 bases: TGTGCCAGTAGGTCGGATTCGGGCTATGGCTACACCTTC. Amino acids: CASRSDSGYGYTF.

The chain uses TRBV7-2 and TRBJ1-2; tentative D call: TRBD1 (5 bases). The CDR3 is 15 residues long. Germline V lookup: CDR1 SGHTA, CDR2 FQGNSA. V gave up 5 bases and J gave up 4 bases, with 17 bases separating them. The CDR3 DNA reads TGTGCCAGCAGCCCCGGGCAGGGTATAGCCTATGGCTACACCTTC. Residues: CASSPGQGIAYGYTF.

The V gene is TRBV7-9, the J gene TRBJ1-1; D is perhaps TRBD1 (5 bases). The V gene's germline CDR1 is SEHNR and CDR2 FQNEAQ (reference sequence). V lost 11 bases to trimming and J lost 11 bases, with 12 bases between them. CDR3 size: 9 residues. The CDR3 DNA is TGTGCCGGGACTAGTCAGGCTTTCTTT. Residues: CAGTSQAFF.